This T cell receptor beta chain stems from a study of blood T cell repertoires in COVID-19. Study overall: Sample material is recorded as cDNA or gDNA derived from T cells, B-cell-depleted T cells, or PBMCs.

Study processing details: By means of reference gene primer amplification, nucleated cell counts were estimated. TCRdb's copy holds only in-frame clones and misses some; the assay was immunoSEQ multiplex PCR. The V and J calls and clone size were taken over from that table, and D and trimming were inferred from the DNA. This table holds 250,000 or so clones, 88% found once. Participant age was about 18 to 89 years, and participants resided in 25 or so US areas. Each participant's cohort was designated according to participant-reported clinical history. The clonotype originates from a woman between 40 and 50 years old with acute COVID-19. The sample comprised PBMCs or T cells enriched from blood (not recorded which).

The CDR3 loop reads CASSLVRPRGNEKLFF. CDR3 sequence (DNA): TGTGCCAGCAGCTTAGTTCGGCCCCGGGGAAATGAAAAACTGTTTTTT. The gene calls are TRBV7-9 and TRBJ1-4; D remains unclear. The V end lost 1 base, the J end lost 5 bases, and 14 bases lay between the germline ends. This CDR3 contains 16 residues. Germline CDR1 is SEHNR and CDR2 is FQNEAQ (reference sequence).